This record looks at one T cell receptor (beta chain) sequence and its context. These data belong to a study of blood T cell repertoires in COVID-19. Clinical history reported by participants formed the basis on which cohorts were assigned. Donors in Cohort 3 counted as recovered after two negative PCRs, clearance, or symptom resolution. The assay was immunoSEQ multiplex PCR, and TCRdb's table has in-frame clones only and misses some. This sample yields some 110,000 clones, of which about 83% are seen a single time; approximately 3.5% belongs to the top ten. V gave up 5 bases and J gave up 8 bases; unmatched junction bases: 7. The CDR3 is 14 residues long. The V gene's germline CDR1 is SGHVS and CDR2 FQNEAQ.

This TCR was sampled from a woman aged 25 to 45 who had recovered from COVID-19. Source material: PBMCs or T cells enriched from blood (not recorded which). The V call is TRBV7-8, the J call TRBJ2-1; 9 positions match TRBD2. The CDR3 spells CASSRGLASDEQFF. In DNA form, the CDR3 reads TGTGCCAGCAGCCGAGGACTAGCGTCCGATGAGCAGTTCTTC. Using reference TRBV7-8 and TRBJ2-1 for the parts outside the CDR3, the full variable domain is GAGVSQSPRYKVAKRGQDVALRCDPISGHVSLFWYQQALGQGPEFLTYFQNEAQLDKSGLPSDRFFAERPEGSVSTLKIQRTQQEDSAVYLCASSRGLASDEQFFGPGTRLTVL.